This T cell receptor (beta chain) is from a study of CD8 T cells in Susac syndrome. Sequencing targeted TCR beta in T cells from blood (CD8+ and CD4+). RNA was extracted with the RNeasy kit, and a quantity of roughly 0.5 to 1 ug was reverse transcribed using random hexamers. An immunoSEQ multiplex PCR generated amplified TCR beta CDR3 products spanning 54 Vbeta and 13 Jbeta. TCRdb processed the immunoSEQ multiplex PCR reads anew with MiXCR; each CDR3 protein has one entry. This table holds around 200,000 distinct CDR3 sequences, 95% found once. This clonotype was seen just once. The CDR3 runs to 15 residues. Germline CDR1 DFQATT, CDR2 SNEGSKA (reference sequence). V was clipped by 0 bases and J by 4 bases, with 13 bases between them.

The sequence derives from a human donor in good health. The sample comprised CD4+ T cells from PBMCs. The chain is built from TRBV20-1 and TRBJ2-1; D is possibly TRBD1 (7 bases). The CDR3 here is CSARDSSGGYNEQFF. The CDR3 DNA reads TGCAGTGCTAGAGATTCGTCAGGGGGGTACAATGAGCAGTTCTTC.